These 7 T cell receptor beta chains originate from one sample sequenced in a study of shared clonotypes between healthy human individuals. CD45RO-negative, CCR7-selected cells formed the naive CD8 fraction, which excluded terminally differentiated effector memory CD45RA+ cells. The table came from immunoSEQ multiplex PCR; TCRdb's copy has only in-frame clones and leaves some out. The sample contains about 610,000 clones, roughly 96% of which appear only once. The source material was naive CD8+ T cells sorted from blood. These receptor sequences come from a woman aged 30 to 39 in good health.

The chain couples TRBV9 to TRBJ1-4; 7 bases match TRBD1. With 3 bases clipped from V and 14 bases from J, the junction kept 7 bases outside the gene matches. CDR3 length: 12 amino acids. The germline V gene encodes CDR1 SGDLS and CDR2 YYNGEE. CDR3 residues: CASSARTGQLFF. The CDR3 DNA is TGTGCCAGCAGCGCCAGGACAGGCCAGCTGTTTTTT.

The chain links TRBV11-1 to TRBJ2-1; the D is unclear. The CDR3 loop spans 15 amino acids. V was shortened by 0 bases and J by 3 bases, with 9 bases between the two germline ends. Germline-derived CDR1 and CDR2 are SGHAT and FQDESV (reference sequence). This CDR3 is CASSLAEGNYNEQFF. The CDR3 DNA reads TGTGCCAGCAGCTTAGCGGAAGGCAACTACAATGAGCAGTTCTTC.

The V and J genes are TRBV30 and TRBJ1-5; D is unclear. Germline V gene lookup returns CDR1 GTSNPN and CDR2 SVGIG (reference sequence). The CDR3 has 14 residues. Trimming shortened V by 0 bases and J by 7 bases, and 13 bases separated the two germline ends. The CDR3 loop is CAWSVGSLRQPQHF. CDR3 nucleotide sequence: TGTGCCTGGAGTGTGGGGAGTCTGCGCCAGCCCCAGCATTTT.

In nucleotides, the CDR3 is TGTGCCAGCGGCCCGGGACAGGTCTCTAGAGGCTACACCTTC. Protein: CASGPGQVSRGYTF. The chain employs TRBV6-5 and TRBJ1-2, with 8 bases lining up with TRBD1. Germline trimming cut 8 bases from V and 8 bases from J; bases unmatched to any gene: 13. The germline gives CDR1 MNHEY, CDR2 SVGAGI. This CDR3 contains 14 residues.

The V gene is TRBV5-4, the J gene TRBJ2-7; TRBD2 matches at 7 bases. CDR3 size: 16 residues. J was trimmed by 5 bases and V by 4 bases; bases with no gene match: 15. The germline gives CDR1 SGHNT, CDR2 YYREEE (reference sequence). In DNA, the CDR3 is TGTGCCAGCAGCGCATTATCGGGGAGGGCCCTCCACGAGCAGTACTTC. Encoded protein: CASSALSGRALHEQYF.

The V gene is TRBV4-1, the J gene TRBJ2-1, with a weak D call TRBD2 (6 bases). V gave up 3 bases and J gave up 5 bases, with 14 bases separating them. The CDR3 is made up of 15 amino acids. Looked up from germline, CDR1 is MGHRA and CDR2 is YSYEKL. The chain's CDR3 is CASSQSPIADNEQFF. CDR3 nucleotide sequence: TGCGCCAGCAGCCAGTCCCCCATAGCGGACAATGAGCAGTTCTTC.

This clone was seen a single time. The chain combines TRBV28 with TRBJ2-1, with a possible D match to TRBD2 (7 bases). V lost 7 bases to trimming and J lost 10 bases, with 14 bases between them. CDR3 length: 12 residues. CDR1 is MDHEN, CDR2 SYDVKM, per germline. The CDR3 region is CASTPGEGEQFF. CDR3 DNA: TGTGCCAGCACACCAGGGGAGGGGGAGCAGTTCTTC.